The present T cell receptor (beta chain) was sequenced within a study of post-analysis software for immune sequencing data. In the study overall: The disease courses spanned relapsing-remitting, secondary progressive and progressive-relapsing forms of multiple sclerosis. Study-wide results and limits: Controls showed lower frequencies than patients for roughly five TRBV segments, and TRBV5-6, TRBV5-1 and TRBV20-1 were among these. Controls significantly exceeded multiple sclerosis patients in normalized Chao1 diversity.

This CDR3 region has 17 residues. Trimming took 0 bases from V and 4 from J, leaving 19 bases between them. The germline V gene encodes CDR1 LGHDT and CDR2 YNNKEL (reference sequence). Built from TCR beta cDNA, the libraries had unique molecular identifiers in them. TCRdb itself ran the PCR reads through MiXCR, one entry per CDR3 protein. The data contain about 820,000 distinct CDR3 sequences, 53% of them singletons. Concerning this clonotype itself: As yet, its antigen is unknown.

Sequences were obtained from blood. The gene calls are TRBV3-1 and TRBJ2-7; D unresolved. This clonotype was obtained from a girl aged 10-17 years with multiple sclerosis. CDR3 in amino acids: CASSQERLAGLSYEQYF. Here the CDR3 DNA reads TGTGCCAGCAGCCAAGAAAGGTTAGCAGGTCTATCGTACGAGCAGTACTTC.